This is a list of T cell receptor beta chains from one sample in a study of T cell responses to AZD1222 COVID-19 vaccine. The table came from immunoSEQ multiplex PCR; TCRdb's copy has only in-frame clones and leaves some out. The table records roughly 160,000 clones, 87% of them present only once. The source was peripheral blood, collected 28 days after the second AZD1222 dose. The source is an adult who received the AZD1222 COVID-19 vaccine. CDR3s include the opening cysteine and the closing phenylalanine or tryptophan. The D gene is left open where the match is weak. Where a row states a size, it is once, few, many or the class of an expanded clone; other rows omit it.

V gene: TRBV6-8
J gene: TRBJ2-2
clone size: -
D gene: -
CDR3 DNA: TGTGCCAGCAGTTATTGGAACTATTGGAGCGGGGAGCTGTTTTTT
CDR3 protein: CASSYWNYWSGELFF

V gene: TRBV4-2
J gene: TRBJ1-2
clone size: few
D gene: TRBD1
CDR3 DNA: TGTGCCAGCAGCCAAATAACGGACAGGGACTATGGCTACACCTTC
CDR3 protein: CASSQITDRDYGYTF

V gene: TRBV7-2
J gene: TRBJ1-6
clone size: -
D gene: -
CDR3 DNA: TGTGCCAGCAGCGTGGCCTATAATTCACCCCTCCACTTT
CDR3 protein: CASSVAYNSPLHF

V gene: TRBV2
J gene: TRBJ1-2
clone size: -
D gene: TRBD1
CDR3 DNA: TGTGCCAGCTACAGGGGGAACTATGGCTACACCTTC
CDR3 protein: CASYRGNYGYTF

V gene: TRBV28
J gene: TRBJ1-2
clone size: -
D gene: -
CDR3 DNA: TGTGCCAGCATCCTGACCGGGAGGGCGGACTATGGCTACACCTTC
CDR3 protein: CASILTGRADYGYTF

V gene: TRBV2
J gene: TRBJ1-4
clone size: -
D gene: TRBD1
CDR3 DNA: TGTGCCAGCAGTGATCCTGGACAGGGAGTTGAAAAACTGTTTTTT
CDR3 protein: CASSDPGQGVEKLFF

V gene: TRBV4-2
J gene: TRBJ2-7
clone size: -
D gene: -
CDR3 DNA: TGTGCCAGCAGCCAAGATGGGGGGGCCGGGGCCGAGCAGTACTTC
CDR3 protein: CASSQDGGAGAEQYF

V gene: TRBV7-9
J gene: TRBJ2-3
clone size: once
D gene: -
CDR3 DNA: TGTGCCAGCAGCTTAGAGGTCACAGATACGCAGTATTTT
CDR3 protein: CASSLEVTDTQYF

V gene: TRBV27
J gene: TRBJ1-6
clone size: -
D gene: -
CDR3 DNA: TGTGCCAGCAGTTCGAGTTCGGTTAATTCACCCCTCCACTTT
CDR3 protein: CASSSSSVNSPLHF

V gene: TRBV5-1
J gene: TRBJ2-7
clone size: -
D gene: -
CDR3 DNA: TGCGCCAGCAGCGTACAGAGCGAATACGAGCAGTACTTC
CDR3 protein: CASSVQSEYEQYF

V gene: TRBV14
J gene: TRBJ2-2
clone size: -
D gene: TRBD2
CDR3 DNA: TGTGCCAGCAAGCCAAGGGGGACTAGCGGCACCGGGGAGCTGTTTTTT
CDR3 protein: CASKPRGTSGTGELFF

V gene: TRBV7-9
J gene: TRBJ2-7
clone size: -
D gene: -
CDR3 DNA: TGTGCCAGCAGCCACCCCGGTAGCGCTGGCGAGCAGTACTTC
CDR3 protein: CASSHPGSAGEQYF

V gene: TRBV10-2
J gene: TRBJ2-5
clone size: -
D gene: -
CDR3 DNA: TGCGCCAGCACTCGAGGGGGCGGGGGAGAGACCCAGTACTTC
CDR3 protein: CASTRGGGGETQYF

V gene: TRBV6-5
J gene: TRBJ1-1
clone size: -
D gene: -
CDR3 DNA: TGTGCCAGCAGATCCGACAGCCCGAACACTGAAGCTTTCTTT
CDR3 protein: CASRSDSPNTEAFF

V gene: TRBV27
J gene: TRBJ2-7
clone size: -
D gene: -
CDR3 DNA: TGTGCCAGCAGTTTGGGGGGCACACCCTACGAGCAGTACTTC
CDR3 protein: CASSLGGTPYEQYF

V gene: TRBV5-4
J gene: TRBJ2-1
clone size: -
D gene: TRBD1
CDR3 DNA: TGTGCCAGCAGCCCGGAGTACCGGGACAGAGACAATGAGCAGTTCTTC
CDR3 protein: CASSPEYRDRDNEQFF

V gene: TRBV7-2
J gene: TRBJ1-2
clone size: -
D gene: -
CDR3 DNA: TGTGCCAGCAGCTTGGGGGACGGTGGCTACACCTTC
CDR3 protein: CASSLGDGGYTF

V gene: TRBV3-1/TRBV3-2
J gene: TRBJ2-5
clone size: -
D gene: TRBD1
CDR3 DNA: TGTGCCAGCAGCCACGCTATAGGCCGGGACAGGGGCCAAGAGACCCAGTACTTC
CDR3 protein: CASSHAIGRDRGQETQYF

V gene: TRBV6-5
J gene: TRBJ1-5
clone size: -
D gene: -
CDR3 DNA: TGTGCCAGCAGCAATAGCAATCAGCCCCAGCATTTT
CDR3 protein: CASSNSNQPQHF

V gene: TRBV12-3/TRBV12-4
J gene: TRBJ2-1
clone size: -
D gene: -
CDR3 DNA: TGTGCCAGCAGAGCAGGCCGCTACAATGAGCAGTTCTTC
CDR3 protein: CASRAGRYNEQFF

V gene: TRBV19
J gene: TRBJ1-4
clone size: once
D gene: TRBD1
CDR3 DNA: TGTGCCAGTAGTCCCGGACAGGGCGCCGAAAAACTGTTTTTT
CDR3 protein: CASSPGQGAEKLFF

V gene: TRBV7-8
J gene: TRBJ2-2
clone size: few
D gene: -
CDR3 DNA: TGTGCCAGCAGCACCCGGGGGCGGCCTCCGCGTACCGGGGAGCTGTTTTTT
CDR3 protein: CASSTRGRPPRTGELFF

V gene: TRBV4-1
J gene: TRBJ1-1
clone size: -
D gene: -
CDR3 DNA: TGCGCCAGCAGCCAAGGCCTACACACTGAAGCTTTCTTT
CDR3 protein: CASSQGLHTEAFF

V gene: TRBV7-2
J gene: TRBJ2-5
clone size: -
D gene: -
CDR3 DNA: TGTGCCAGCAGCGCCAATGGAGGGAGCAAGACCCAGTACTTC
CDR3 protein: CASSANGGSKTQYF

V gene: TRBV5-1
J gene: TRBJ2-1
clone size: -
D gene: -
CDR3 DNA: TGCGCCAGCCGGACCTCGGGGGGCCAGGCCTACAATGAGCAGTTCTTC
CDR3 protein: CASRTSGGQAYNEQFF

V gene: TRBV2
J gene: TRBJ2-7
clone size: once
D gene: TRBD2
CDR3 DNA: TGTGCCAGCAGTGCGGGGGGGAACGAGCAGTACTTC
CDR3 protein: CASSAGGNEQYF

V gene: TRBV7-5
J gene: TRBJ1-2
clone size: -
D gene: -
CDR3 DNA: TGTGTCAGAAGCTTATTTGGAACAAACTATGGCTACACCTTC
CDR3 protein: CVRSLFGTNYGYTF

V gene: TRBV5-4
J gene: TRBJ2-3
clone size: once
D gene: -
CDR3 DNA: TGTGCCAGCAGCTCCCGACCGGGGGATACGCAGTATTTT
CDR3 protein: CASSSRPGDTQYF

V gene: TRBV6-5
J gene: TRBJ2-7
clone size: -
D gene: TRBD2
CDR3 DNA: TGTGCCAGCAGTTACGAGCGGGGGGGCCGTTACGAGCAGTACTTC
CDR3 protein: CASSYERGGRYEQYF

V gene: TRBV19
J gene: TRBJ1-6
clone size: -
D gene: -
CDR3 DNA: TGTGCCAGTAGTATTGCAGGGCTTAAGGCACCCCTCCACTTT
CDR3 protein: CASSIAGLKAPLHF

V gene: TRBV15
J gene: TRBJ1-4
clone size: -
D gene: -
CDR3 DNA: TGTGCCACCAGCAACCCCTTCGAGGTGGGCGAAAAACTGTTTTTT
CDR3 protein: CATSNPFEVGEKLFF

V gene: TRBV21-1
J gene: TRBJ2-1
clone size: -
D gene: -
CDR3 DNA: TGTGCCAGCAGCAAAGAAATATTCGGGGGACCCCTCTACAATGAGCAGTTCTTC
CDR3 protein: CASSKEIFGGPLYNEQFF

V gene: TRBV5-1
J gene: TRBJ2-5
clone size: -
D gene: -
CDR3 DNA: TGCGCCAGCAGCTTAACAGGGTTAAGGCAAGAGACCCAGTACTTC
CDR3 protein: CASSLTGLRQETQYF

V gene: TRBV19
J gene: TRBJ2-3
clone size: once
D gene: TRBD1
CDR3 DNA: TGTGCCAGTAGGAGACAGGGGACGGTGGGCACTGGCACAGATACGCAGTATTTT
CDR3 protein: CASRRQGTVGTGTDTQYF

V gene: TRBV7-9
J gene: TRBJ1-1
clone size: -
D gene: -
CDR3 DNA: TGTGCCAGCAGCTTCAAGGGAGGCGCTGAAGCTTTCTTT
CDR3 protein: CASSFKGGAEAFF

V gene: TRBV5-4
J gene: TRBJ1-6
clone size: -
D gene: -
CDR3 DNA: TGTGCCAGCAGCTTTCTAGGGGGGGGGCCCTCACCCCTCCACTTT
CDR3 protein: CASSFLGGGPSPLHF

V gene: TRBV7-9
J gene: TRBJ2-1
clone size: -
D gene: TRBD1
CDR3 DNA: TGTGCCAGCACCACCCGGGACAGGGGTATGCATGAGCAGTTCTTC
CDR3 protein: CASTTRDRGMHEQFF

V gene: TRBV5-6
J gene: TRBJ1-2
clone size: -
D gene: TRBD1
CDR3 DNA: TGTGCCAGCAGCTACCGGGACAGTGGCTACACCTTC
CDR3 protein: CASSYRDSGYTF

V gene: TRBV3-1/TRBV3-2
J gene: TRBJ2-5
clone size: -
D gene: TRBD2
CDR3 DNA: TGTGCCAGCAGCCTCGGGACTAGCGGGGGGAAAGAGACCCAGTACTTC
CDR3 protein: CASSLGTSGGKETQYF

V gene: TRBV6-5
J gene: TRBJ1-4
clone size: -
D gene: -
CDR3 DNA: TGTGCCAGCCGGTTTCGGGTGGCAGCTAATGAAAAACTGTTTTTT
CDR3 protein: CASRFRVAANEKLFF

V gene: TRBV4-2
J gene: TRBJ2-1
clone size: -
D gene: -
CDR3 DNA: TGTGCCAGCAGCCAAGCTTGGGGGGAGAATGAGCAGTTCTTC
CDR3 protein: CASSQAWGENEQFF